This T cell receptor beta chain was sequenced during a study of T cells in Graves' hyperthyroidism and ophthalmopathy. Broader study findings: Classification by a 13 V-J model distinguished ophthalmopathy from stable hyperthyroidism.

Each diagnosis was grounded in clinical symptoms, serum thyroxine and TRAb, thyroid ultrasound, and orbital computed tomography. At least ten counts were recorded for this clonotype. What it recognizes is unknown. The CDR3 regions of TCR beta were amplified from RNA transcripts. HTBI primers were the set used in a first-round RT-PCR of the TCR CDR3. TCRdb recomputed calls from the multiplex PCR reads with MiXCR, one row per CDR3 protein. The table has 620,000 or so distinct CDR3 sequences, about 14% seen once. Trimming pared 0 bases from V and 8 bases from J, leaving 11 bases between. The CDR3 sequence is 14 residues long. CDR1 is SGHTA, CDR2 FQGNSA, per germline.

This receptor was identified in a woman aged 45-60 years with Graves' ophthalmopathy. This sequence joins TRBV7-2 and TRBJ2-4; TRBD2 might be the D (5 bases). The sample comprised blood. The CDR3 DNA reads TGTGCCAGCAGCTTAGCGGTAGCGATAGACATTCAGTACTTC. This sequence encodes CASSLAVAIDIQYF.